The rows below give T cell receptor beta chains drawn from one sample of a study of identical twins. TCRdb re-derived calls from the 5' RACE reads in MiXCR, one entry per CDR3 protein. In the table there are over 200,000 distinct CDR3 sequences, roughly a tenth of which are singletons. Input material: memory T cells sorted from blood. The receptors here all came from a man aged 50-60 years in good health. The CDR3 runs from the conserved cysteine through the conserved F or W. The D gene is left open where the match is weak. Only some rows state a clone size, as once, few, many or a class for expanded clones.

abundance,v_gene,d_gene,j_gene,CDR3aa,CDR3nt
.,TRBV18,.,TRBJ2-2,CASSPWQANTGELFF,TGTGCCAGCTCACCATGGCAGGCGAACACCGGGGAGCTGTTTTTT
few,TRBV20-1,.,TRBJ2-7,CSAREGDPDRDEQYF,TGCAGTGCTAGAGAAGGGGACCCGGACCGCGACGAGCAGTACTTC
many,TRBV29-1,TRBD1,TRBJ2-5,CSVGQVKETQYF,TGCAGCGTGGGACAGGTTAAAGAGACCCAGTACTTC
.,TRBV7-9,.,TRBJ1-1,CASSLVYTEAFF,TGTGCCAGCAGCTTAGTGTACACTGAAGCTTTCTTT
many,TRBV7-2,.,TRBJ1-6,CASSLAGGASYNSPLHF,TGTGCCAGCAGCTTAGCCGGGGGGGCCTCCTATAATTCACCCCTCCACTTT
many,TRBV5-1,.,TRBJ2-6,CASSTTAGANVLTF,TGCGCCAGCAGCACTACGGCTGGGGCCAACGTCCTGACTTTC
many,TRBV7-2,TRBD2,TRBJ2-1,CASSLVRLAEQFF,TGTGCCAGCAGCTTAGTGAGACTAGCGGAGCAGTTCTTC
.,TRBV12-3/TRBV12-4,TRBD2,TRBJ2-1,CASSLRGGAYEQFF,TGTGCCAGCAGTTTACGCGGGGGGGCCTATGAGCAGTTCTTC
few,TRBV15,TRBD2,TRBJ2-3,CATSSGRREGSTDTQYF,TGTGCCACCAGCAGCGGGAGGCGGGAGGGAAGCACAGATACGCAGTATTTT
many,TRBV6-1,.,TRBJ2-7,CASSALLSGPPREQYF,TGTGCCAGCAGCGCCCTTCTATCGGGGCCCCCTAGGGAGCAGTACTTC